The clone carrying this T cell receptor beta chain was counted a single time. Between the trimmed V and J ends, which lost 7 bases and 2 bases, there was a span of 11 bases. Germline V gene data show CDR1 as MDHEN and CDR2 as SYDVKM. The CDR3 consists of 13 residues. The data are from a study of blood T cell repertoires in COVID-19. For the study at large: Sites across the United States, Italy and Spain contributed samples from acute and convalescent COVID-19. The analysed material was cDNA or gDNA that came from T cells, B-cell-depleted T cells, or PBMCs.

The authors' processing: Amplified reference gene primers provided the basis for estimating nucleated cell counts. The data were produced by immunoSEQ multiplex PCR, yet TCRdb's version contains in-frame clones alone and is incomplete. That table furnishes V, J and clone size, whereas the DNA furnished D and trimming. This table holds roughly 150,000 clones, about 77% found once. Sequencing was performed on peripheral blood. This receptor was identified in a woman of 80 years or more with acute or convalescent COVID-19. The V and J genes are TRBV28 and TRBJ1-2; maybe TRBD1 (5 bases). The CDR3 reads CASTWGSNYGYTF. DNA of the CDR3: TGTGCCAGCACCTGGGGCAGCAACTATGGCTACACCTTC.